This T cell receptor (beta chain) was identified during a study of cytomegalovirus exposure and HLA in healthy donors. As to this clone: The antigen is unknown. At the DNA level, this CDR3 is encoded by other sequences in the same sample as well.

This PCR relied on a set of 60 Vbeta primers and 13 Jbeta primers. Data came from immunoSEQ multiplex PCR; TCRdb stores just in-frame clones and leaves some out. The sample includes about 140,000 clones, 61% of them seen just once. Study outcomes and limitations: The classifier reportedly diagnosed cytomegalovirus status with high sensitivity and specificity. In vitro data verified three CMV-associated chains as specific for CMV antigens.

Germline CDR1 and CDR2: MNHEY and SVGAGI. V lost 0 bases to trimming and J lost 2 bases, with 8 bases between them. The CDR3 consists of 15 residues. The chain carries TRBV6-5 and TRBJ1-3, with D unclear. The sample taken for sequencing was PBMCs. This sequence originates from a male donor in good health and CMV-seronegative. CDR3 nucleotides: TGTGCCAGCAGTTACTCGAGGGTAACTGGAAACACCATATATTTT. It translates to CASSYSRVTGNTIYF.